The TCR beta chain described here comes from a study of T cells in localized non-small cell lung cancer. Whole-study findings and limits: Those with higher blood T cell density had longer overall survival. Measurement of T cell clonality placed uninvolved adjacent lung highest, above the level in tumor.

Note on this clone: Its specificity is unknown.

Generated by immunoSEQ multiplex PCR, the TCRdb table keeps only in-frame clones and is missing some. There are under 7,000 clones in the sample; around 40% occur only once, and about 7.8% lies in the top ten. The TCR was taken from a man aged 40 to 70 with stage III lung adenocarcinoma. Sequences were derived from lung tumor tissue, sampled before any cancer treatment.

The CDR3 sequence is CASSIGGDLAKNIQYF. CDR3 sequence (DNA): TGTGCCAGTAGTATCGGGGGAGATCTAGCCAAAAACATTCAGTACTTC. The chain couples TRBV19 to TRBJ2-4; perhaps TRBD2 as D (6 bases). CDR1 is LNHDA, CDR2 SQIVND, per germline (reference sequence). Trimming pared 3 bases from V and 0 bases from J, leaving 12 bases between. This CDR3 has 16 residues.